Each of the 25 T cell receptor beta chains below was sequenced from the same sample in a study of blood T cell repertoires in COVID-19. Assay: immunoSEQ multiplex PCR; the TCRdb copy retains only in-frame clones and omits some. Of 85,000 to 120,000 clones detected, 85% to 90% appear once; the ten largest clones hold 2.5% to 3.5%. The source material was peripheral blood. These receptors were taken from a man aged 50 or older with active or convalescent COVID-19.

This clone was observed a few times. The chain couples TRBV5-1 to TRBJ2-2, with D possibly matching TRBD1 (6 bases). This CDR3 spans 17 amino acids. Trimming stripped 4 bases from V and 5 bases from J, with 21 bases between. Germline values: CDR1 SGHRS, CDR2 YFSETQ. The CDR3 coding sequence is TGCGCCAGCAGCGTAGAGAGGGTCGGACAGAGGACCGGGGAGCTGTTTTTT. As protein: CASSVERVGQRTGELFF.

V is TRBV28 and J is TRBJ1-1, with D perhaps matching TRBD1 (5 bases). With 5 bases removed from V and 1 base from J, the gap between germline ends came to 11 bases. Germline loops: CDR1 MDHEN, CDR2 SYDVKM. The CDR3 totals 14 residues. CDR3 coding DNA: TGTGCCAGCAGTCCCTCTACAGGGAACACTGAAGCTTTCTTT. It encodes CASSPSTGNTEAFF.

This rearrangement joins TRBV28 to TRBJ1-2; D is possibly TRBD1 (6 bases). Germline CDR1 reads MDHEN; CDR2 reads SYDVKM. CDR3 length: 13 residues. The V end lost 6 bases, the J end lost 4 bases, and 12 bases lay between the germline ends. The CDR3 sequence is CASSTDSTYGYTF. The CDR3 DNA sequence: TGTGCCAGCAGCACGGACAGTACCTATGGCTACACCTTC.

This chain connects TRBV10-1 to TRBJ2-1, with 10 bases lining up with TRBD1. Per germline, CDR1 WNHNN and CDR2 SYGVQD (reference sequence). The CDR3 is 16 residues long. With V trimmed by 4 bases and J by 7 bases, 10 bases remained unmatched. CDR3 in amino acids: CASSGGQGPEDNEQFF. CDR3 in DNA: TGCGCCAGCAGTGGGGGACAGGGGCCGGAGGATAATGAGCAGTTCTTC.

This clone was found once. The chain recombines TRBV3-1 (or the pseudogene TRBV3-2) with TRBJ1-2, with 9 bases lining up with TRBD1. Germline values: CDR1 LGHDT, CDR2 YNNKEL (reference sequence). This CDR3 comprises 14 residues. J gave up 7 bases and V 4 bases, and 7 bases lay outside the gene matches. The CDR3 sequence is CASSPRTGEAGYTF. The DNA of the CDR3 is TGTGCCAGCAGCCCCCGGACAGGGGAGGCTGGCTACACCTTC.

This chain connects TRBV6-5 to TRBJ2-1; D perhaps matches TRBD1 (6 bases). The germline gives CDR1 MNHEY, CDR2 SVGAGI. The CDR3 loop spans 15 amino acids. Trimming cost V 6 bases and J 2 bases, with 14 bases left between them. The CDR3 DNA reads TGTGCCAGCAGGACCGGGACATCAACCTACAATGAGCAGTTCTTC. Residues: CASRTGTSTYNEQFF.

The V gene is TRBV2, the J gene TRBJ1-2, with D perhaps TRBD1 (6 bases). The CDR3 is made up of 15 amino acids. Deletions cut 0 bases from V and 4 bases from J, with 12 bases between. CDR1 and CDR2 (germline): SNHLY, FYNNEI. CDR3 residues: CASSEAPHRVYGYTF. The CDR3 DNA reads as TGTGCCAGCAGTGAAGCGCCCCACAGGGTCTATGGCTACACCTTC. Filled out from reference TRBV2 and TRBJ1-2, the complete variable domain reads EPEVTQTPSHQVTQMGQEVILRCVPISNHLYFYWYRQILGQKVEFLVSFYNNEISEKSEIFDDQFSVERPDGSNFTLKIRSTKLEDSAMYFCASSEAPHRVYGYTFGSGTRLTVV.

The V call is TRBV18, the J call TRBJ1-2; TRBD1 agrees at 7 bases. The ends lost 2 bases at V and 3 bases at J; junction bases unmatched: 3. Germline CDR1 KGHSH, CDR2 LQKENI. This CDR3 spans 14 amino acids. CDR3 sequence: CASSPSGGHYGYTF. The CDR3 region has the DNA TGTGCCAGCTCACCATCAGGGGGTCACTATGGCTACACCTTC.

CDR3 nucleotides: TGTGCCACCAGCAGGGCAGGGCTCAACTATGGCTACACCTTC. Translation: CATSRAGLNYGYTF. The gene calls are TRBV15 and TRBJ1-2; tentatively, D is TRBD1 (5 bases). Germline CDR1 is LNHNV and CDR2 is YYDKDF (reference sequence). V was clipped by 3 bases and J by 2 bases, with 10 bases between them. The length of the CDR3 is 14 residues.

The chain joins TRBV11-2 to TRBJ2-4; 11 bases align to TRBD1. Per the germline V gene, CDR1 is SGHAT and CDR2 is FQNNGV. V was pared by 4 bases and J by 5 bases, with 7 bases of the junction left unmatched. The CDR3 has 16 residues. CDR3 sequence (DNA): TGTGCCAGCAGCTCCGGCCCGGGACAGGGGGAAAACATTCAGTACTTC. Its translation: CASSSGPGQGENIQYF. The full variable domain, in which reference TRBV11-2 and TRBJ2-4 provide the parts outside the CDR3, is EAGVAQSPRYKIIEKRQSVAFWCNPISGHATLYWYQQILGQGPKLLIQFQNNGVVDDSQLPKDRFSAERLKGVDSTLKIQPAKLEDSAVYLCASSSGPGQGENIQYFGAGTRLSVL.

V is TRBV25-1 and J is TRBJ1-5, with 7 bases fitting TRBD1. Germline CDR1 and CDR2: MGHDK and SYGVNS. The length of the CDR3 is 13 residues. The J segment lost 8 bases and the V segment lost 4 bases, leaving 5 bases of the junction unmatched. In DNA, the CDR3 is TGTGCCAGCAGTGGACAGGGCTCCGAGCCCCAGCATTTT. Residues: CASSGQGSEPQHF.

The V call is TRBV2, the J call TRBJ2-1; the D is unclear. Looked up from germline, CDR1 is SNHLY and CDR2 is FYNNEI. Trimming removed 2 bases from V and 7 bases from J, with 9 bases in between. The CDR3 spans 13 residues. Here the CDR3 reads CASSERIRNEQFF. The CDR3 bases are TGTGCCAGCAGTGAAAGAATCAGGAATGAGCAGTTCTTC.

The V call is TRBV19, the J call TRBJ1-1; 7 positions match TRBD1. Losses at the gene ends were 5 bases for V and 1 base for J; bases not matched to a gene: 4. Germline values: CDR1 LNHDA, CDR2 SQIVND (reference sequence). This CDR3 has 14 residues. The CDR3: CASSLRTGNTEAFF. CDR3 DNA: TGTGCCAGTAGTCTAAGGACAGGGAACACTGAAGCTTTCTTT.

V usage is TRBV5-6 and J usage is TRBJ1-2; D might be TRBD1 (6 bases). The CDR3 length is 14 residues. Trimming took off 0 bases at V and 8 bases at J, with 14 bases between the two ends. The germline CDR1 and CDR2 sequences are SGHDT and YYEEEE. CDR3 loop: CASSLALTGKGYTF. The DNA for the CDR3 is TGTGCCAGCAGCTTGGCCCTCACAGGGAAAGGCTACACCTTC.

This clone showed up many times. The genes are TRBV4-1 and TRBJ1-2; D unresolved. V was pared by 1 base and J by 1 base, with 13 bases between. The CDR3 extends over 16 amino acids. Germline-derived CDR1 and CDR2 are MGHRA and YSYEKL. CDR3 protein: CASSQAGRILNYGYTF. DNA for the CDR3: TGCGCCAGCAGCCAAGCAGGCCGTATCCTTAACTATGGCTACACCTTC.

The chain couples TRBV18 to TRBJ1-6; 8 bases fit TRBD1. This CDR3 is built from 15 residues. J was trimmed by 8 bases and V by 3 bases; bases with no gene match: 6. The germline V gene has CDR1 KGHSH and CDR2 LQKENI. CDR3 sequence: CASSPNQGADSPLHF. DNA for the CDR3: TGTGCCAGCTCACCCAATCAGGGGGCTGATTCACCCCTCCACTTT. The variable domain in full, with the rest retrieved from reference TRBV18 and TRBJ1-6, is NAGVMQNPRHLVRRRGQEARLRCSPMKGHSHVYWYRQLPEEGLKFMVYLQKENIIDESGMPKERFSAEFPKEGPSILRIQQVVRGDSAAYFCASSPNQGADSPLHFGNGTRLTVT.

The CDR3 sequence: CSNYTGYEQYV. CDR3 coding DNA: TGCAGTAACTACACAGGGTACGAGCAGTACGTC. This chain uses TRBV29-1 with TRBJ2-7; D might be TRBD1 (6 bases). Looked up from germline, CDR1 is SQVTM and CDR2 is ANQGSEA. The CDR3 has 11 residues.

The chain couples TRBV7-9 to TRBJ1-1; tentative D call: TRBD1 (5 bases). Trimming cost V 4 bases and J 0 bases, with 9 bases left between them. The CDR3 consists of 14 residues. Germline-derived CDR1 and CDR2 are SEHNR and FQNEAQ (reference sequence). In DNA form, the CDR3 reads TGTGCCAGCAGCTCCGGACATATGAACACTGAAGCTTTCTTT. It is translated as CASSSGHMNTEAFF.

This chain joins TRBV6-5 and TRBJ2-5; 11 nucleotides line up with TRBD2. V was pared by 2 bases and J by 1 base, with 0 bases of the junction left unmatched. Germline V lookup: CDR1 MNHEY, CDR2 SVGAGI. This CDR3 region has 15 residues. DNA for the CDR3: TGTGCCAGCAGTTACGGGACTAGCGGCCAAGAGACCCAGTACTTC. Translating it yields CASSYGTSGQETQYF.

The chain uses TRBV5-4 and TRBJ2-2; TRBD1 agrees at 11 bases. This CDR3 is built from 15 residues. Germline-derived CDR1 and CDR2 are SGHNT and YYREEE (reference sequence). The junction had 3 bases not matched to a gene; V was cut back by 4 bases and J by 4 bases. The DNA for the CDR3 is TGTGCCAGCAGCGTGGGACAGGGGGGCACCGGGGAGCTGTTTTTT. Its translation is CASSVGQGGTGELFF.

The rearrangement joins TRBV3-1 (or the pseudogene TRBV3-2) to TRBJ2-1; 7 bases map to TRBD2. With V trimmed by 4 bases and J by 9 bases, 9 bases remained unmatched. The germline V gene encodes CDR1 LGHDT and CDR2 YNNKEL (reference sequence). CDR3 length equals 14 residues. The CDR3 nucleotides read TGTGCCAGCAGCCCGTCTGGGGGGGACGGTGAGCAGTTCTTC. It encodes CASSPSGGDGEQFF.

This chain joins TRBV28 and TRBJ1-5; D remains ambiguous. CDR3 length equals 12 residues. The V and J ends lost 5 bases and 4 bases respectively, with 6 bases between them. In germline, CDR1 is MDHEN, CDR2 SYDVKM. The CDR3 DNA reads TGTGCCAGCAGTATTAGTAATCAGCCCCAGCATTTT. It encodes CASSISNQPQHF.

This clone appeared a single time. The rearrangement uses TRBV7-8 and TRBJ2-5, with 11 bases identical to TRBD2. J lost 1 base, V lost 4 bases, and 5 bases had no gene match. The CDR3 is 16 amino acids. In germline, CDR1 is SGHVS, CDR2 FQNEAQ. The CDR3, as DNA: TGTGCCAGCAGCTCTCGACTAGCGGGGTCCCAAGAGACCCAGTACTTC. As protein: CASSSRLAGSQETQYF.

V and J are TRBV6-5 and TRBJ2-1; TRBD1 might be the D (6 bases). The V end was cut by 2 bases, the J end by 5 bases, with 13 bases between. The CDR3 has 15 amino acids. Looked up from germline, CDR1 is MNHEY and CDR2 is SVGAGI. The CDR3 here is CASSYPGHQNNEQFF. CDR3 sequence (DNA): TGTGCCAGCAGTTACCCGGGACATCAAAACAATGAGCAGTTCTTC.

The chain combines TRBV15 with TRBJ2-1; weak D call: TRBD2 (5 bases). The germline V gene encodes CDR1 LNHNV and CDR2 YYDKDF (reference sequence). Deletions cut 0 bases from V and 12 bases from J, with 9 bases between. The CDR3 runs to 12 residues. CDR3 amino acids: CATSRDKAGQFF. In DNA form, the CDR3 reads TGTGCCACCAGCAGAGACAAGGCGGGGCAGTTCTTC.